This passage covers 25 T cell receptor beta chains from one sample sequenced in a study of Graves' ophthalmopathy and Graves' hyperthyroidism. Amplification from RNA transcripts yielded the TCR beta CDR3 regions. HTBI primers were employed in first-round RT-PCR, then a second-round multiplex PCR followed. TCRdb re-called the multiplex PCR reads with MiXCR, one entry per CDR3 protein. Of about 210,000 distinct CDR3 sequences listed, approximately 28% are singletons. What was sequenced was peripheral blood. Receptor source: a man aged 50-60 years with Graves' ophthalmopathy.

The table lists this clonotype with a few counts. This chain links TRBV27 with TRBJ1-2, with unresolved D. V was trimmed by 4 bases and J by 9 bases, leaving 12 bases between them. CDR3 length: 12 residues. Germline values: CDR1 MNHEY, CDR2 SMNVEV (reference sequence). CDR3 sequence (DNA): TGTGCCAGCAGTTCGGGTTTGAGCAGCTACACCTTC. Translation gives CASSSGLSSYTF.

The chain carries TRBV20-1 and TRBJ2-7; TRBD2 aligns across 7 bases. V shed 3 bases, J shed 3 bases, and the junction held 8 bases outside the gene matches. In germline, CDR1 is DFQATT, CDR2 SNEGSKA (reference sequence). The CDR3 runs to 14 residues. The chain's CDR3 is CSASSPRGSYEQYF. The CDR3 region has the DNA TGCAGTGCTAGTTCCCCGCGCGGGAGCTACGAGCAGTACTTC.

This clonotype was seen ten or more times. The J gene is TRBJ1-1, the V gene TRBV6-1; tentative D call: TRBD1 (5 bases). CDR1 is MNHNS and CDR2 is SASEGT in the germline V gene. The CDR3 totals 14 residues. V lost 2 bases and J lost 1, with 8 bases in between. The CDR3 loop reads CASSEWGGNTEAFF. CDR3 DNA: TGTGCCAGCAGTGAATGGGGGGGGAACACTGAAGCTTTCTTT.

The V gene is TRBV12-3 or TRBV12-4, the J gene TRBJ2-6; a possible D gene is TRBD1 (6 bases). Trimming left V 3 bases short and J 0 bases short, with 12 bases between. This CDR3 spans 17 amino acids. CDR3 coding DNA: TGTGCCAGCAGTTTTCCAGGGGCTTCCTCTGGGGCCAACGTCCTGACTTTC. It encodes CASSFPGASSGANVLTF.

This clonotype was seen ten or more times. The chain uses TRBV30 and TRBJ2-3; D is undetermined. CDR1 and CDR2 (germline): GTSNPN, SVGIG (reference sequence). With 1 base removed from V and 1 base from J, the gap between germline ends came to 9 bases. The CDR3 is 14 residues long. The DNA of the CDR3 is TGTGCCTGGAGTGGGGGTCAGGGCACAGATACGCAGTATTTT. Translated, it gives CAWSGGQGTDTQYF. The full variable domain, rest sourced from reference TRBV30 and TRBJ2-3, is SQTIHQWPATLVQPVGSPLSLECTVEGTSNPNLYWYRQAAGRGLQLLFYSVGIGQISSEVPQNLSASRPQDRQFILSSKKLLLSDSGFYLCAWSGGQGTDTQYFGPGTRLTVL.

This clonotype was seen many times. The CDR3 loop is CASSVSRQEAFF. The CDR3 DNA sequence: TGTGCCAGCAGTGTATCACGCCAGGAAGCTTTCTTT. The V and J genes are TRBV2 and TRBJ1-1, with D unclear. The V gene's germline CDR1 is SNHLY and CDR2 FYNNEI. V gave up 4 bases and J gave up 8 bases, with 11 bases separating them. This CDR3 spans 12 amino acids. Together with reference TRBV2 and TRBJ1-1, the CDR3 gives the full variable domain: EPEVTQTPSHQVTQMGQEVILRCVPISNHLYFYWYRQILGQKVEFLVSFYNNEISEKSEIFDDQFSVERPDGSNFTLKIRSTKLEDSAMYFCASSVSRQEAFFGQGTRLTVV.

This clonotype was counted many times. The gene calls are TRBV12-3 or TRBV12-4 and TRBJ1-1; D gene uncertain. Deletions cut 5 bases from V and 4 bases from J, with 8 bases between. This CDR3 spans 12 amino acids. CDR3 sequence reads: CASSRTPTEAFF. The DNA for the CDR3 is TGTGCCAGCAGTCGGACCCCCACTGAAGCTTTCTTT.

This clonotype was recorded many times. The chain uses TRBV28 and TRBJ2-2, with D possibly being TRBD1 (6 bases). Per the germline V gene, CDR1 is MDHEN and CDR2 is SYDVKM. V lost 6 bases, J lost 1 base, and 15 bases lay in between. The CDR3 length is 16 residues. The CDR3 DNA reads TGTGCCAGCAGAACCCCTCCGGGACAGAACACCGGGGAGCTGTTTTTT. It specifies CASRTPPGQNTGELFF.

This rearrangement joins TRBV6-2 or TRBV6-3 to TRBJ2-6, with TRBD1 matching over 7 bases. The CDR3 contains 16 residues. In germline, CDR1 is MNHEY, CDR2 SVGEGT. V trimming: 2 bases; J trimming: 5 bases; junction bases outside the gene matches: 6. The CDR3 region is CASSYRQGLRANVLTF. CDR3 DNA sequence: TGTGCCAGCAGTTACCGACAGGGTCTTCGGGCCAACGTCCTGACTTTC.

This clonotype was found many times. The chain employs TRBV6-5 and TRBJ2-2; D is possibly TRBD2 (6 bases). This CDR3 contains 16 residues. The germline V gene encodes CDR1 MNHEY and CDR2 SVGAGI. V was clipped by 1 base and J by 4 bases, with 13 bases between them. The CDR3: CASSYFGGGPTGELFF. The DNA for the CDR3 is TGTGCCAGCAGTTACTTTGGGGGAGGCCCCACCGGGGAGCTGTTTTTT.

The chain carries TRBV12-3 or TRBV12-4 and TRBJ2-7; TRBD2 aligns across 9 bases. The CDR3 runs to 14 residues. V lost 6 bases to trimming and J lost 6 bases; unmatched junction nucleotides: 9. Here the CDR3 DNA reads TGTGCCAGCAGCCTCGGGACTAGCAGTTCCGAGCAGTACTTC. Residues: CASSLGTSSSEQYF.

This clonotype was seen at least ten times. CDR3: CASSHVLASFAGELFF. CDR3 sequence (DNA): TGTGCCAGCAGCCACGTGCTAGCATCGTTTGCCGGGGAGCTGTTTTTT. This chain connects TRBV14 to TRBJ2-2, with TRBD2 as a possible D gene (5 bases). Germline V gene lookup returns CDR1 SGHDN and CDR2 FVKESK. CDR3 length equals 16 residues. V was trimmed by 3 bases and J by 6 bases, leaving 17 bases between them.

This clonotype was detected ten times or more. V and J are TRBV27 and TRBJ1-2; 8 nucleotides align to TRBD1. V lost 6 bases and J lost 1; bases outside the gene matches: 7. The CDR3 runs 15 residues. The germline CDR1 and CDR2 sequences are MNHEY and SMNVEV (reference sequence). CDR3: CASSLQGGNNYGYTF. In DNA, the CDR3 is TGTGCCAGCAGCCTACAGGGGGGGAATAACTATGGCTACACCTTC.

The V call is TRBV12-3 or TRBV12-4, the J call TRBJ1-5, with a possible D match to TRBD1 (5 bases). The length of the CDR3 is 14 residues. The V end lost 6 bases, the J end lost 2 bases, and 11 bases lay between the germline ends. The CDR3 region has the DNA TGTGCCAGCAGACAGGAAGGTGGCAATCAGCCCCAGCATTTT. Its protein product is CASRQEGGNQPQHF.

V gene TRBV28 combines with J gene TRBJ1-5, with 7 bases aligning to TRBD1. Germline loops: CDR1 MDHEN, CDR2 SYDVKM. The CDR3 totals 14 residues. V shed 6 bases, J shed 3 bases, and the junction held 5 bases outside the gene matches. Here the CDR3 reads CASSGDSFNQPQHF. CDR3 coding DNA: TGTGCCAGCAGCGGGGACAGCTTCAATCAGCCCCAGCATTTT.

The genes are TRBV20-1 and TRBJ1-1; D gene unclear. The CDR3 has 14 residues. Deletions cut 1 base from V and 0 bases from J, with 9 bases between. Germline lookup yields CDR1 DFQATT and CDR2 SNEGSKA (reference sequence). CDR3 sequence: CSARGGPMNTEAFF. The CDR3, as DNA: TGCAGTGCTAGAGGTGGGCCCATGAACACTGAAGCTTTCTTT.

In this sample, this clonotype turned up many times. The genes are TRBV28 and TRBJ2-7, with 10 bases identical to TRBD1. The CDR3 totals 14 residues. Trimming cost V 2 bases and J 7 bases; bases outside gene matches: 5. Germline V lookup: CDR1 MDHEN, CDR2 SYDVKM. CDR3 loop: CASSLGTGVSEQYF. The DNA of the CDR3 is TGTGCCAGCAGTTTAGGGACAGGGGTTAGTGAGCAGTACTTC.

This chain links TRBV25-1 with TRBJ2-5; TRBD1 agrees at 9 bases. This CDR3 has 15 amino acids. CDR1 is MGHDK, CDR2 SYGVNS, per germline. The trim removed 3 bases at V and 4 bases at J, leaving 6 bases unmatched. The CDR3 coding sequence is TGTGCCAGCAGTGACACAGGGGGCAGGGGAGAGACCCAGTACTTC. Translated, it gives CASSDTGGRGETQYF.

The chain recombines TRBV28 with TRBJ1-2; the D is unclear. V dropped 5 bases and J dropped 4 bases, with 20 bases sitting between them. This CDR3 region has 16 residues. Germline CDR1 and CDR2: MDHEN and SYDVKM. The DNA of the CDR3 is TGTGCCAGCAGTATAGTCGGGAGCCCCCCGTTCTATGGCTACACCTTC. It specifies CASSIVGSPPFYGYTF.

This clonotype was observed at least ten times. The chain is built from TRBV20-1 and TRBJ2-5, with a weak D call TRBD2 (6 bases). CDR3 size: 13 residues. The ends were cut back, 3 bases at V and 3 bases at J, with 11 bases in the middle. Germline V gene sequence: CDR1 DFQATT, CDR2 SNEGSKA (reference sequence). CDR3 nucleotides: TGCAGTGCTAGTGAACTAGCAGAAGAGACCCAGTACTTC. Amino acid sequence: CSASELAEETQYF.

In its sample, this clonotype was seen many times. The J gene is TRBJ1-1, the V gene TRBV29-1; D not resolved. This CDR3 is 11 amino acids long. CDR1 is SQVTM, CDR2 ANQGSEA, per germline. Trimming took 6 bases from V and 4 from J, leaving 9 bases between them. CDR3 region: CSVVTSTEAFF. As DNA, the CDR3 is TGCAGCGTCGTTACTTCCACTGAAGCTTTCTTT.

This clonotype has ten or more counts. The CDR3: CASSKGAGTGELFF. CDR3 coding DNA: TGTGCCAGCAGTAAGGGGGCAGGAACCGGGGAGCTGTTTTTT. The genes are TRBV6-1 and TRBJ2-2; 7 bases are shared with TRBD1. Trimming at V came to 5 bases and at J to 5 bases, leaving 5 bases not matched to a gene. The CDR3 runs to 14 residues. The germline gives CDR1 MNHNS, CDR2 SASEGT.

This clonotype was counted at least ten times. The genes are TRBV11-2 and TRBJ2-7; TRBD1 aligns across 8 bases. The CDR3 runs 15 residues. CDR1 and CDR2 from the germline V gene are SGHAT and FQNNGV. Germline trimming cut 5 bases from V and 4 bases from J; bases unmatched to any gene: 10. The CDR3 bases are TGTGCCAGCAGCCGCACGGCGACAGGGGCATACGAGCAGTACTTC. This codes for CASSRTATGAYEQYF.

This clonotype was found many times. V and J are TRBV5-1 and TRBJ2-7, with D perhaps assigned TRBD1 or TRBD2 (5 bases each). Germline V gives CDR1 SGHRS, CDR2 YFSETQ. V was shortened by 0 bases and J by 5 bases, with 15 bases between the two germline ends. This CDR3 contains 15 residues. The CDR3 DNA follows: TGCGCCAGCAGCTTGGGGGGGACGGGACGGAACGAGCAGTACTTC. This codes for CASSLGGTGRNEQYF.

This clonotype was detected ten times or more. The chain uses TRBV27 and TRBJ2-7; D is undetermined. Germline V CDR1 and CDR2: MNHEY, SMNVEV (reference sequence). CDR3 length equals 15 residues. V lost 2 bases, J lost 2 bases, and 13 bases lay in between. CDR3 in amino acids: CASSLAAPGPYEQYF. In DNA, the CDR3 is TGTGCCAGCAGTTTAGCGGCCCCAGGCCCCTACGAGCAGTACTTC.